The 8 T cell receptor beta chains reported below all come from one sample, sequenced in a study of cytomegalovirus exposure and HLA in healthy donors. Primers: 60 Vbeta forward and 13 Jbeta reverse. Using immunoSEQ multiplex PCR, the repertoire was profiled, and TCRdb retains in-frame clones only, with some absent. The data show some 110,000 clones, with about two thirds seen just once and about 4.4% held by the top ten. Sequencing used PBMCs. The origin of the receptors is a man in his 60s in good health and CMV-seropositive.

In the case of this clone: Given the absence of the conserved phenylalanine or tryptophan at the CDR3 end, a read error is likely. V usage is TRBV16 and J usage is TRBJ1-1; D is undetermined. Germline lookup yields CDR1 KGHSY and CDR2 FQNENV. This CDR3 has 14 amino acids. V dropped 3 bases and J dropped 4 bases, with 12 bases sitting between them. CDR3 nucleotide sequence: TGTGCCAGCAGCCATTCGGGAGGTCCCACTGAAGCTTTCCTT. Its translation: CASSHSGGPTEAFL.

Note on this clone: An end of the junction does not agree with germline; a read error may underlie this. This chain connects TRBV4-1 to TRBJ2-7; perhaps TRBD2 as D (6 bases). The germline gives CDR1 MGHRA, CDR2 YSYEKL. The CDR3 is made up of 17 amino acids. CDR3 bases: TGCGCCAGCAGCCAAGAGGAGACTAGACAGTTCATCTACGAGCAGTGCTTC. Its translation is CASSQEETRQFIYEQCF.

The chain couples TRBV28 to TRBJ2-2; 8 bases align to TRBD2. CDR3 length: 12 amino acids. Germline CDR1 MDHEN, CDR2 SYDVKM. Trimming cost V 11 bases and J 1 base; bases outside gene matches: 0. The chain's CDR3 is CAAGGNTGELFF. The CDR3 DNA follows: TGTGCCGCGGGGGGGAACACCGGGGAGCTGTTTTTT.

J is TRBJ1-5 and V is TRBV4-1; 7 bases line up with TRBD1. V was clipped by 3 bases and J by 4 bases; unmatched bases: 3. The germline V gene has CDR1 MGHRA and CDR2 YSYEKL. The CDR3 runs to 14 residues. The CDR3 loop is CASSQLTGNQPQHF. CDR3 sequence (DNA): TGCGCCAGCAGCCAGCTGACAGGGAATCAGCCCCAGCATTTT.

The chain is built from TRBV5-1 and TRBJ2-7; 7 nucleotides agree with TRBD2. With 0 bases clipped from V and 5 bases from J, the junction kept 8 bases outside the gene matches. This CDR3 comprises 15 residues. CDR1 is SGHRS, CDR2 YFSETQ, per germline. The CDR3 region is CASSLDGEGRNEQYF. The CDR3 bases are TGCGCCAGCAGCTTGGACGGGGAGGGCAGGAACGAGCAGTACTTC.

V is TRBV27 and J is TRBJ2-7; the match to TRBD1 covers 11 bases. From germline, CDR1 is MNHEY and CDR2 SMNVEV (reference sequence). With 2 bases clipped from V and 4 bases from J, the junction kept 10 bases outside the gene matches. CDR3 length equals 17 residues. CDR3 DNA sequence: TGTGCCAGCAGTTTAGCAGGGACAGGGGGTGTCCCGTACGAGCAGTACTTC. Its translation: CASSLAGTGGVPYEQYF.

This rearrangement joins TRBV9 to TRBJ2-4, with 8 positions matching TRBD2. The CDR3 covers 14 residues. V lost 3 bases and J lost 8; bases outside the gene matches: 7. Germline lookup yields CDR1 SGDLS and CDR2 YYNGEE. CDR3 residues: CASSATSEKDIQYF. In DNA, the CDR3 is TGTGCCAGCAGCGCGACTAGCGAGAAGGACATTCAGTACTTC. The full variable domain, rest sourced from reference TRBV9 and TRBJ2-4, is DSGVTQTPKHLITATGQRVTLRCSPRSGDLSVYWYQQSLDQGLQFLIQYYNGEERAKGNILERFSAQQFPDLHSELNLSSLELGDSALYFCASSATSEKDIQYFGAGTRLSVL.

V and J are TRBV28 and TRBJ2-7; 11 bases align to TRBD2. Germline V gene data show CDR1 as MDHEN and CDR2 as SYDVKM. V lost 3 bases and J lost 8; bases outside the gene matches: 6. This CDR3 region has 14 residues. The CDR3 here is CASSFLAGGLQQYF. The CDR3 region has the DNA TGTGCCAGCAGTTTCTTAGCGGGGGGGCTACAGCAGTACTTC.